The 24 T cell receptor beta chains reported below all come from one sample, sequenced in a study of cytomegalovirus exposure and HLA in healthy donors (dated by TCRdb to 2016 to 2017). The receptor library was made with the immunoSEQ multiplex PCR assay. For the multiplex PCR, a mixture combining 60 forward primers for TCR Vbeta segments and 13 reverse primers for TCR Jbeta segments was used. TCRdb re-hosts the immuneACCESS table, in-frame sequences only. Its copies lack some clones; in the studies checked, an unresolved V gene accounts for under half of them, and the cause for the rest is not known. The table for this sample lists about 120,000 clones; around 75% of them were counted only once. The top ten hold about 1.6% of the sample. Input material: PBMCs. These receptors were obtained from a woman aged 18-30 years in good health and CMV-seronegative.

V is TRBV5-1 and J is TRBJ2-3; 10 positions match TRBD1. Germline CDR1 reads SGHRS; CDR2 reads YFSETQ. V trimming: 2 bases; J trimming: 4 bases; junction bases outside the gene matches: 13. The CDR3 spans 18 residues. As DNA, the CDR3 is TGCGCCAGCAGCTTTGCTATGCGACAGGGGGCGAGGGCAGATACGCAGTATTTT. Its protein is CASSFAMRQGARADTQYF.

The chain links TRBV28 to TRBJ2-1, with a tentative D call TRBD2 (6 bases). The CDR3 loop spans 12 amino acids. Germline V gene data show CDR1 as MDHEN and CDR2 as SYDVKM. Trimming removed 7 bases from V and 10 bases from J, with 14 bases in between. The CDR3 DNA is TGTGCCAGCACCGTGACTAGAACGGAGCAGTTCTTC. Its protein product is CASTVTRTEQFF. The full variable domain, rest sourced from reference TRBV28 and TRBJ2-1, is DVKVTQSSRYLVKRTGEKVFLECVQDMDHENMFWYRQDPGLGLRLIYFSYDVKMKEKGDIPEGYSVSREKKERFSLILESASTNQTSMYLCASTVTRTEQFFGPGTRLTVL.

This chain joins TRBV4-1 and TRBJ1-5; no definite D call. The germline CDR1 and CDR2 sequences are MGHRA and YSYEKL. The CDR3 spans 17 residues. Trimming pared 3 bases from V and 0 bases from J, leaving 15 bases between. CDR3 residues: CASSHSSLGGSNQPQHF. Here the CDR3 DNA reads TGCGCCAGCAGCCACTCTTCATTAGGCGGTAGCAATCAGCCCCAGCATTTT.

The chain is built from TRBV7-2 and TRBJ1-6; the match to TRBD1 covers 9 bases. The junction had 6 bases not matched to a gene; V was cut back by 5 bases and J by 7 bases. The germline CDR1 and CDR2 sequences are SGHTA and FQGNSA. The CDR3 extends over 15 amino acids. CDR3: CASSQGQGGNSPLHF. DNA of the CDR3: TGTGCCAGCAGCCAGGGACAGGGCGGAAATTCACCCCTCCACTTT.

This clone was seen a few times. The chain recombines TRBV9 with TRBJ2-7; D possibly corresponds to TRBD1 (6 bases). This CDR3 spans 15 amino acids. Trimming removed 3 bases from V and 7 bases from J, with 20 bases in between. CDR1 is SGDLS, CDR2 YYNGEE, per germline. The CDR3 here is CASSASDSPQREQYF. CDR3 sequence (DNA): TGTGCCAGCAGCGCCTCGGACAGCCCCCAGAGGGAGCAGTACTTC.

This clone was counted once. This sequence joins TRBV19 and TRBJ2-1; TRBD1 is a possible D gene (6 bases). This CDR3 spans 11 amino acids. The V end lost 8 bases, the J end lost 9 bases, and 11 bases lay between the germline ends. The germline V gene encodes CDR1 LNHDA and CDR2 SQIVND (reference sequence). CDR3 in amino acids: CASHSGAEQFF. CDR3 nucleotide sequence: TGTGCCAGTCACTCAGGGGCTGAGCAGTTCTTC.

This clone was counted only a few times. The chain links TRBV10-3 to TRBJ1-1; 9 bases fit TRBD1. V was clipped by 2 bases and J by 0 bases; unmatched bases: 10. Germline assignment: CDR1 ENHRY and CDR2 SYGVKD. The CDR3 contains 18 residues. The DNA for the CDR3 is TGTGCCATCAGTGAGCGGGGACAGGGAGGGGGTCTGAACACTGAAGCTTTCTTT. Residues: CAISERGQGGGLNTEAFF.

This rearrangement joins TRBV7-9 to TRBJ2-2, with TRBD2 as a possible D gene (5 bases). CDR3 length equals 14 residues. The ends were cut back, 8 bases at V and 1 base at J, with 11 bases in the middle. The germline CDR1 and CDR2 sequences are SEHNR and FQNEAQ (reference sequence). As DNA, the CDR3 is TGTGCCAGCCTAGAGGCGGGGAACACCGGGGAGCTGTTTTTT. It is translated as CASLEAGNTGELFF.

A few counts support this clone. The CDR3 spells CSVEDIPGLGGDYGYTF. DNA for the CDR3: TGCAGCGTTGAAGATATCCCCGGACTCGGAGGGGACTATGGCTACACCTTC. The chain has TRBV29-1 and TRBJ1-2; perhaps TRBD1 as D (5 bases). Per the germline V gene, CDR1 is SQVTM and CDR2 is ANQGSEA. The ends were cut back, 0 bases at V and 3 bases at J, with 20 bases in the middle. The length of the CDR3 is 17 residues.

The rearrangement joins TRBV5-1 to TRBJ2-7; D is undetermined. CDR3 length equals 11 residues. The germline V gene encodes CDR1 SGHRS and CDR2 YFSETQ. V was shortened by 5 bases and J by 2 bases, with 5 bases between the two germline ends. This chain's CDR3 is CASRRAYEQYF. The CDR3 DNA reads as TGCGCCAGCAGACGGGCCTACGAGCAGTACTTC. Drawing the rest from reference TRBV5-1 and TRBJ2-7, the complete variable domain is KAGVTQTPRYLIKTRGQQVTLSCSPISGHRSVSWYQQTPGQGLQFLFEYFSETQRNKGNFPGRFSGRQFSNSRSEMNVSTLELGDSALYLCASRRAYEQYFGPGTRLTVT.

The J gene is TRBJ1-4, the V gene TRBV7-9; 8 bases match TRBD1. J lost 4 bases, V lost 5 bases, and 9 bases had no gene match. Germline V gene data show CDR1 as SEHNR and CDR2 as FQNEAQ (reference sequence). This CDR3 is built from 16 residues. The CDR3 loop is CASSHTPGQGNEKLFF. DNA of the CDR3: TGTGCCAGCAGCCATACCCCCGGACAGGGTAATGAAAAACTGTTTTTT.

This sequence joins TRBV7-2 and TRBJ2-1; D might be TRBD1 (6 bases). From germline, CDR1 is SGHTA and CDR2 FQGNSA. This CDR3 contains 13 residues. V dropped 3 bases and J dropped 7 bases, with 10 bases sitting between them. This CDR3 is CASSFSQGNEQFF. CDR3 in DNA: TGTGCCAGCAGCTTTAGTCAGGGGAATGAGCAGTTCTTC.

This clone was found a few times. The gene calls are TRBV27 and TRBJ1-2, with D unclear. Trimming removed 1 base from V and 2 bases from J, with 8 bases in between. This CDR3 contains 14 residues. Germline V gene lookup returns CDR1 MNHEY and CDR2 SMNVEV (reference sequence). In DNA form, the CDR3 reads TGTGCCAGCAGTTTATACAAATCAAACTATGGCTACACCTTC. This codes for CASSLYKSNYGYTF.

V and J are TRBV30 and TRBJ2-5, with 7 nucleotides matching TRBD2. CDR1 and CDR2 from the germline V gene are GTSNPN and SVGIG (reference sequence). Trimming took 0 bases from V and 4 from J; bases not matched to a gene: 2. The CDR3 sequence is 13 residues long. The CDR3 coding sequence is TGTGCCTGGAGTGTGGGGGGGGGAGAGACCCAGTACTTC. It specifies CAWSVGGGETQYF.

The V call is TRBV25-1, the J call TRBJ2-7; TRBD2 might be the D (6 bases). The CDR3 totals 13 residues. Germline CDR1 and CDR2: MGHDK and SYGVNS. CDR3 bases: TGTGCGACCGGCATCCGGGAGTCCTACGAGCAGTACTTC. Protein product: CATGIRESYEQYF.

V and J are TRBV7-2 and TRBJ1-6, with D perhaps TRBD1 (6 bases). Germline V gene sequence: CDR1 SGHTA, CDR2 FQGNSA. This CDR3 is built from 15 residues. V lost 1 base and J lost 3, with 7 bases in between. Here the CDR3 DNA reads TGTGCCAGCAGCTTAGGGACAGTCTATAATTCACCCCTCCACTTT. This translates into CASSLGTVYNSPLHF.

This clone turned up a few times. V is TRBV28 and J is TRBJ2-7, with D perhaps TRBD1 (5 bases). The V end was cut by 7 bases, the J end by 9 bases, with 25 bases between. Germline assignment: CDR1 MDHEN and CDR2 SYDVKM. This CDR3 is 15 amino acids long. The CDR3 loop reads CASTEAQGVFRWQYF. In DNA, the CDR3 is TGTGCCAGCACCGAGGCTCAGGGCGTATTCCGGTGGCAGTACTTC.

The V and J genes are TRBV19 and TRBJ2-1; weak D call: TRBD2 (5 bases). The germline V gene has CDR1 LNHDA and CDR2 SQIVND (reference sequence). V was clipped by 5 bases and J by 1 base, with 15 bases between them. This CDR3 region has 16 residues. The CDR3 spells CASSPSPGRSYNEQFF. Here the CDR3 DNA reads TGTGCCAGTAGTCCTAGCCCGGGTCGGTCCTACAATGAGCAGTTCTTC.

This chain uses TRBV13 with TRBJ2-3, with 9 nucleotides matching TRBD1. The CDR3 is 15 residues long. Looked up from germline, CDR1 is PRHDT and CDR2 is FYEKMQ (reference sequence). V lost 2 bases and J lost 5; bases outside the gene matches: 5. The CDR3 sequence is CASSLRTGALDTQYF. CDR3 DNA sequence: TGTGCCAGCAGCTTACGGACAGGGGCCTTAGATACGCAGTATTTT.

This chain links TRBV28 with TRBJ2-3, with D unresolved. There are 14 residues in the CDR3. Germline V gene lookup returns CDR1 MDHEN and CDR2 SYDVKM. V dropped 3 bases and J dropped 1 base, with 8 bases sitting between them. The CDR3 DNA follows: TGTGCCAGCAGTTTGGGCGCTCGCACAGATACGCAGTATTTT. Residues: CASSLGARTDTQYF.

The chain combines TRBV7-2 with TRBJ1-1; 11 bases align to TRBD1. Per germline, CDR1 SGHTA and CDR2 FQGNSA. The trim removed 5 bases at V and 12 bases at J, leaving 14 bases unmatched. The CDR3 contains 15 residues. The CDR3 DNA reads as TGTGCCAGCAGCCCGAGAAGGGACAGGGGGATTCGTTCTTTCTTT. Amino acid sequence: CASSPRRDRGIRSFF. Looking up the rest from reference TRBV7-2 and TRBJ1-1 gives the full variable domain: GAGVSQSPSNKVTEKGKDVELRCDPISGHTALYWYRQSLGQGLEFLIYFQGNSAPDKSGLPSDRFSAERTGGSVSTLTIQRTQQEDSAVYLCASSPRRDRGIRSFFGQGTRLTVV.

This clone was picked up one time. This rearrangement joins TRBV6-5 to TRBJ1-1, with unresolved D. V was shortened by 2 bases and J by 4 bases, with 14 bases between the two germline ends. The length of the CDR3 is 15 residues. Looked up from germline, CDR1 is MNHEY and CDR2 is SVGAGI. The DNA for the CDR3 is TGTGCCAGCAGTTACGCCCTCCCGAGAGGCACTGAAGCTTTCTTT. The encoded protein is CASSYALPRGTEAFF.

J is TRBJ2-5 and V is TRBV7-9; 7 bases match TRBD2. The germline V gene encodes CDR1 SEHNR and CDR2 FQNEAQ (reference sequence). The CDR3 totals 13 residues. Trimming at V came to 8 bases and at J to 7 bases, leaving 10 bases not matched to a gene. In DNA, the CDR3 is TGTGCCAGCCTCCGGGACTACTCAGCGACCCAGTACTTC. This translates into CASLRDYSATQYF.

This clone was recorded only once. The chain joins TRBV2 to TRBJ2-5; 7 positions match TRBD1. From germline, CDR1 is SNHLY and CDR2 FYNNEI. V lost 4 bases, J lost 0 bases, and 8 bases stayed unmatched. The CDR3 spans 16 residues. CDR3 in amino acids: CASSGAEGAYQETQYF. CDR3 bases: TGTGCCAGCAGTGGGGCTGAGGGGGCCTACCAAGAGACCCAGTACTTC.